This TCR beta chain was identified during a study of blood T cell repertoires in COVID-19. The CDR3 spans 16 residues. V was cut by 9 bases and J by 9 bases, with 27 bases left in between. Germline-derived CDR1 and CDR2 are WNHNN and SYGVQD (reference sequence). Study processing details: Reference gene primers were amplified, and this amplification served to estimate nucleated cell counts. Profiled with immunoSEQ multiplex PCR; TCRdb holds only in-frame clones, not every one. V and J calls and clone size are as listed in that table; D and trimming were resolved from the DNA. The sample consists of some 300,000 clones, 85% to 90% of them appearing once.

Sequences were obtained from PBMCs or T cells enriched from blood (not recorded which). The J gene is TRBJ2-1, the V gene TRBV10-1, with D maybe TRBD1 (5 bases). The receptor's source is a woman younger than 30 with acute COVID-19. CDR3 region: CASGARGRYRLTEQFF. CDR3 in DNA: TGCGCCAGTGGGGCGCGAGGTAGGTATCGGCTCACTGAGCAGTTCTTC.